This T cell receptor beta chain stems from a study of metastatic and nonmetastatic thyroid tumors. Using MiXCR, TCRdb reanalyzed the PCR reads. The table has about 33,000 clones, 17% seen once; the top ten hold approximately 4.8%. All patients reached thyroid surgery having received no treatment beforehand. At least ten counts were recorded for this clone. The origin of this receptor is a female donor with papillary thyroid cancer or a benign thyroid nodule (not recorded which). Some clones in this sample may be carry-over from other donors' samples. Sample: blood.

This CDR3 reads CASSLRSDREQFF. DNA for the CDR3: TGTGCCAGCAGCTTAAGAAGCGACAGAGAGCAGTTCTTC. The rearrangement links TRBV7-3 to TRBJ2-1, with D possibly TRBD1 on 5 matching bases. This CDR3 is 13 amino acids long. The V gene's germline CDR1 is SGHTA and CDR2 FQGTGA. V lost 1 base, J lost 10 bases, and 11 bases lay in between.